A selection of T cell receptor beta chains follows, all from one sample in a study of radiotherapy plus CTLA-4 blockade in lung cancer. The data were produced by immunoSEQ multiplex PCR, yet TCRdb's version contains in-frame clones alone and is incomplete. The sample has 35,000 to 55,000 clones; 60% to 70% are singletons. Specimen: peripheral blood, collected from a patient treated with radiotherapy plus ipilimumab. These receptors all come from a human donor with non-small cell lung cancer who had a partial response to radiotherapy plus ipilimumab. Both conserved end residues are part of each CDR3. D genes are given only for firm matches. Clone sizes are given selectively: once, few, many, or a class where the clone is expanded.

J gene: TRBJ1-2
clone size: -
V gene: TRBV6-5
D gene: -
CDR3 DNA: TGTGCCAGCAGTTACCCCCTAAAGGGGGGCTACACCTTC
CDR3 protein: CASSYPLKGGYTF

J gene: TRBJ2-1
clone size: many
V gene: TRBV29-1
D gene: TRBD1
CDR3 DNA: TGCAGCGTCAGGACAGGGGCCAACAATGAGCAGTTCTTC
CDR3 protein: CSVRTGANNEQFF

J gene: TRBJ1-6
clone size: few
V gene: TRBV30
D gene: -
CDR3 DNA: TGTGCCTGGATCCAATCACCCCTCCACTTT
CDR3 protein: CAWIQSPLHF

J gene: TRBJ2-3
clone size: -
V gene: TRBV5-4
D gene: TRBD1
CDR3 DNA: TGTGCCAGCAGCTTGCGGCAGGGGGAGACAGATACGCAGTATTTT
CDR3 protein: CASSLRQGETDTQYF

J gene: TRBJ1-3
clone size: once
V gene: TRBV18
D gene: -
CDR3 DNA: TGTGCCAGCTATGATAGCTCTGGAAACACCATATATTTT
CDR3 protein: CASYDSSGNTIYF

J gene: TRBJ1-4
clone size: -
V gene: TRBV6-6
D gene: -
CDR3 DNA: TGTGCCAGCAGTTACTCATTGGGGGCCGGTGAAAAACTGTTTTTT
CDR3 protein: CASSYSLGAGEKLFF

J gene: TRBJ2-5
clone size: -
V gene: TRBV11-1
D gene: TRBD1
CDR3 DNA: TGTGCCAGCAGCTATAGGACAGGGGCGGTGGAGACCCAGTACTTC
CDR3 protein: CASSYRTGAVETQYF

J gene: TRBJ2-7
clone size: -
V gene: TRBV11-2
D gene: -
CDR3 DNA: TGTGCCAGCAGCTTGCCCAGGGACTCGTTCTCCTACGAGCAGTACTTC
CDR3 protein: CASSLPRDSFSYEQYF

J gene: TRBJ1-3
clone size: -
V gene: TRBV7-3
D gene: -
CDR3 DNA: TGTGCCAGCAGCAGAACGGGACTCCCCAGCTCTGGAAACACCATATATTTT
CDR3 protein: CASSRTGLPSSGNTIYF

J gene: TRBJ2-3
clone size: -
V gene: TRBV7-3
D gene: -
CDR3 DNA: TGTGCCAGCAGCTCCACGAGCGTGAGAACCCGGGGGGCCAACACAGATACGCAGTATTTT
CDR3 protein: CASSSTSVRTRGANTDTQYF

J gene: TRBJ2-1
clone size: -
V gene: TRBV5-1
D gene: TRBD1
CDR3 DNA: TGCGCCAGCAGCTTCCCGGGACAGGGGCCGTACAATGAGCAGTTCTTC
CDR3 protein: CASSFPGQGPYNEQFF

J gene: TRBJ1-1
clone size: -
V gene: TRBV6-1
D gene: -
CDR3 DNA: TGTGCCATCCCCTACAGGGAAGGAAACACTGAAGCTTTCTTT
CDR3 protein: CAIPYREGNTEAFF

J gene: TRBJ1-6
clone size: few
V gene: TRBV4-3
D gene: -
CDR3 DNA: TGCGCCAGCAGCCAAGCCGATGGACAGACAAATTCACCCCTCCACTTT
CDR3 protein: CASSQADGQTNSPLHF

J gene: TRBJ2-3
clone size: -
V gene: TRBV7-2
D gene: TRBD2
CDR3 DNA: TGTGCCAGCAGTTTCGGACTAGTCGCTAGCACAGATACGCAGTATTTT
CDR3 protein: CASSFGLVASTDTQYF

J gene: TRBJ2-4
clone size: -
V gene: TRBV30
D gene: -
CDR3 DNA: TGTGCCTGGGACGCGGGGCAGGGGGTGAGGCGAAACATTCAGTACTTC
CDR3 protein: CAWDAGQGVRRNIQYF

J gene: TRBJ1-5
clone size: -
V gene: TRBV5-5
D gene: -
CDR3 DNA: TGTGCCAGCAGCCTAAACGAGAATAGACCCCAGCATTTT
CDR3 protein: CASSLNENRPQHF

J gene: TRBJ2-5
clone size: -
V gene: TRBV29-1
D gene: -
CDR3 DNA: TGCAGTACAGCACAGGCCGAAGAGACCCAGTACTTC
CDR3 protein: CSTAQAEETQYF

J gene: TRBJ2-3
clone size: -
V gene: TRBV7-4
D gene: -
CDR3 DNA: TGTGCCAGCAGCTCCTCGTCCACAGATACGCAGTATTTT
CDR3 protein: CASSSSSTDTQYF

J gene: TRBJ1-4
clone size: many
V gene: TRBV7-9
D gene: -
CDR3 DNA: TGTGCCAGCTCCAAGTTCTCAGTGGAAAAACTGTTTTTT
CDR3 protein: CASSKFSVEKLFF

J gene: TRBJ2-3
clone size: -
V gene: TRBV13
D gene: TRBD1
CDR3 DNA: TGTGCCAGCAGCGCGACAGGGAGCCGCACAGATACGCAGTATTTT
CDR3 protein: CASSATGSRTDTQYF

J gene: TRBJ2-2
clone size: -
V gene: TRBV6-5
D gene: TRBD2
CDR3 DNA: TGTGCCAGCAGCCGACTAGCGGGAGGAACCGGGGAGCTGTTTTTT
CDR3 protein: CASSRLAGGTGELFF

J gene: TRBJ2-7
clone size: few
V gene: TRBV5-1
D gene: TRBD2
CDR3 DNA: TGCGCCAGCAGCTTGGAAGCTAGCGGAACGAGGGAGCAGTACTTC
CDR3 protein: CASSLEASGTREQYF

J gene: TRBJ2-5
clone size: -
V gene: TRBV6-5
D gene: TRBD1
CDR3 DNA: TGTGCCGGGGGACAGGGAGAGACCCAGTACTTC
CDR3 protein: CAGGQGETQYF

J gene: TRBJ2-7
clone size: -
V gene: TRBV9
D gene: TRBD2
CDR3 DNA: TGTGCCAGCAGCGTAGGGCTAGCGGGAGAGTACGAGCAGTACTTC
CDR3 protein: CASSVGLAGEYEQYF

J gene: TRBJ1-3
clone size: -
V gene: TRBV4-1
D gene: TRBD1
CDR3 DNA: TGCGCCAGCAGGCAAGGGGGATACGGGACAGGGACTTTCTCTGGAAACACCATATATTTT
CDR3 protein: CASRQGGYGTGTFSGNTIYF